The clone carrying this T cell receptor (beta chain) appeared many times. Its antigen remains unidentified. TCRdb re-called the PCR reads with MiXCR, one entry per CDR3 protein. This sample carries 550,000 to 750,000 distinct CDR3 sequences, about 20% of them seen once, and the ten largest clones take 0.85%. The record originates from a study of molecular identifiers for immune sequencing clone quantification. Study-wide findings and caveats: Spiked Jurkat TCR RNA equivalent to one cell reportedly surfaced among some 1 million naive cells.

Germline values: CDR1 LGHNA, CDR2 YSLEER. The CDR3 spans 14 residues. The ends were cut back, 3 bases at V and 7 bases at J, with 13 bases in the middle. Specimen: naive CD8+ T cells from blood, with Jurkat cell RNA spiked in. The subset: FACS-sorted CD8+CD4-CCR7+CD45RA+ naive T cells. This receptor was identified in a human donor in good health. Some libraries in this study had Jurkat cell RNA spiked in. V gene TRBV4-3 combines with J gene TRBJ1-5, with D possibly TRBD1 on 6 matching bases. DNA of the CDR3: TGCGCCAGCAGCCAGAATTCAGGGGAACAGCCCCAGCATTTT. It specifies CASSQNSGEQPQHF.